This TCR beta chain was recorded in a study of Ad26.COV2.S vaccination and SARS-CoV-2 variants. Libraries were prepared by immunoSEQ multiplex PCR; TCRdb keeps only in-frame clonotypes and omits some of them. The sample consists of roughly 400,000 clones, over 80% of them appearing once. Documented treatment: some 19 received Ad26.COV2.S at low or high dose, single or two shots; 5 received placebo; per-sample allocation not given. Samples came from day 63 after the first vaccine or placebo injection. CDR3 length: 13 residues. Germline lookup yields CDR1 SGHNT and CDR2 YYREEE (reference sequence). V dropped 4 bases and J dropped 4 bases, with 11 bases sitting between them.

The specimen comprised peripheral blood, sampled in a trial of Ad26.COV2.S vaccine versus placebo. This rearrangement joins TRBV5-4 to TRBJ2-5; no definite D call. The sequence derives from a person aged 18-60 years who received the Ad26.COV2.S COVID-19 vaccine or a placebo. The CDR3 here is CASSVGPGETQYF. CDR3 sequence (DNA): TGTGCCAGCAGCGTCGGACCGGGAGAGACCCAGTACTTC.